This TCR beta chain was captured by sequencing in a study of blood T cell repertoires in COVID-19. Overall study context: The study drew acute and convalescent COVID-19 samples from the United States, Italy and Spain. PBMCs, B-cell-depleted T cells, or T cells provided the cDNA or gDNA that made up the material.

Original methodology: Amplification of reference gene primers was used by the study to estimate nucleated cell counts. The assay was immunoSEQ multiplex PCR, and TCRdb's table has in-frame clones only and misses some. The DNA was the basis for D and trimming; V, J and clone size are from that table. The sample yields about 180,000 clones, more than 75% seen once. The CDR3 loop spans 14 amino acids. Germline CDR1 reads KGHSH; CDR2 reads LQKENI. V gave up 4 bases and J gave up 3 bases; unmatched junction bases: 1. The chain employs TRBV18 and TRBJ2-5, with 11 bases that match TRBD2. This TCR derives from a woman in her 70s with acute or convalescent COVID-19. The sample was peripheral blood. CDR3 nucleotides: TGTGCCAGCTCACAGACTAGCGGGAAAGAGACCCAGTACTTC. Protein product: CASSQTSGKETQYF.